These T cell receptor beta chains were read from a single sample in a study of memory CD4+ T cells and cytomegalovirus serostatus. Assay: immunoSEQ multiplex PCR; the TCRdb copy retains only in-frame clones and omits some. Of tens of thousands of clones listed, less than 85% are singletons. Sequenced material: memory CD4+ T cells from blood. The receptor source for this set is an adult in good health and CMV-seronegative. Some clones in this sample may be carry-over from other donors' samples. CDR3s include the opening cysteine and the closing phenylalanine or tryptophan. The D gene is left open where the match is weak. Not every row has a clone size; where given, it reads once, few, many or a size class.

V	J	D	size	length	DNA	CDR3
TRBV7-2	TRBJ1-3	TRBD1	NA	16	TGTGCCAGCAGGAACCTCCAGGGGGCGCGAGGAAACACCATATATTTT	CASRNLQGARGNTIYF
TRBV18	TRBJ2-4	NA	NA	14	TGTGCCAGCTCCCCCGCCCTAGCCAAAAACATTCAGTACTTC	CASSPALAKNIQYF
TRBV5-1	TRBJ2-1	TRBD2	NA	15	TGCGCCAGCAGCTTGGAACTAGCGGGAGGGAATGAGCAGTTCTTC	CASSLELAGGNEQFF
TRBV5-6	TRBJ2-1	TRBD2	NA	16	TGTGCCAGCAGCCGCACTAGCGGGAGGACCTACAATGAGCAGTTCTTC	CASSRTSGRTYNEQFF
TRBV30	TRBJ1-5	NA	NA	15	TGTGCCTGGGGGCCCGGGGGGGCAGGGCGACAGCCCCAGCATTTT	CAWGPGGAGRQPQHF
TRBV28	TRBJ2-1	NA	NA	13	TGTGCCTCCGGGCCTAACTCCTACAATGAGCAGTTCTTC	CASGPNSYNEQFF
TRBV4-3	TRBJ2-3	NA	NA	20	TGCGCCAGCAGCCATCACTTCGGGCCTAGGGGGGGACTCAGCACAGATACGCAGTATTTT	CASSHHFGPRGGLSTDTQYF
TRBV2	TRBJ2-7	NA	NA	12	TGTGCCAGCAGGGGGACTTCCTACGAGCAGTACTTC	CASRGTSYEQYF
TRBV6-5	TRBJ1-2	TRBD1	NA	15	TGTGCCAGCAGACGCGAGACAGGGGGCGTCTATGGCTACACCTTC	CASRRETGGVYGYTF
TRBV9	TRBJ1-1	NA	NA	13	TGTGCCAGCAGCGTAGGGCAGAGCACTGAAGCTTTCTTT	CASSVGQSTEAFF
TRBV11-2	TRBJ1-3	TRBD1	NA	15	TGTGCCAGCAGCCAAAACAGGGGCCCTGGAAACACCATATATTTT	CASSQNRGPGNTIYF
TRBV2	TRBJ1-1	NA	NA	13	TGTGCCAGCATCCAAAATCGAGCCAGAGAAGCTTTCTTT	CASIQNRAREAFF
TRBV7-9	TRBJ1-1	NA	once	14	TGCGCCAGCAGCTGGGGACATCCGAACACTGAAGCTTTCTTT	CASSWGHPNTEAFF
TRBV5-8	TRBJ1-2	NA	NA	13	TGCGGGAGACTCTTACTCCCCAACTATGGCTACACCTTC	CGRLLLPNYGYTF
TRBV5-4	TRBJ2-3	NA	NA	14	TGTGCCAGCAGCTTGGCCGGGTTGACAGATACGCAGTATTTT	CASSLAGLTDTQYF
TRBV7-7	TRBJ2-2	TRBD2	NA	16	TGTGCTAGCAGCTTAAACCTAGCGGGAAACACCGGGGAGCTGTTTTTT	CASSLNLAGNTGELFF
TRBV2	TRBJ2-5	TRBD1	NA	15	TGTGCCAGCACCAACTTGGGGACAGTCCAAGAGACCCAGTACTTC	CASTNLGTVQETQYF
TRBV10-3	TRBJ1-1	NA	NA	14	TGTGCCATCAGGGGGGAGGGCGGGAACACTGAAGCTTTCTTT	CAIRGEGGNTEAFF
TRBV6-6	TRBJ2-3	TRBD2	NA	13	TGTGCCAGCATTACGGGAGGGCTCAATACGCAGTATTTT	CASITGGLNTQYF
TRBV19	TRBJ1-3	NA	NA	14	TGTGCCAGTAGTGCCCGCGGGCTGGGAAACACCATATATTTT	CASSARGLGNTIYF
TRBV18	TRBJ1-4	NA	NA	15	TGTGCCAGCTCTTACGCACAAACAACTAATGAAAAACTGTTTTTT	CASSYAQTTNEKLFF
TRBV5-4	TRBJ2-7	TRBD2	once	15	TGTGCCAGCAGCTACGCGACTAGCGGGCTGCGGGAGCAGTACTTC	CASSYATSGLREQYF
TRBV5-1	TRBJ2-3	TRBD1	NA	13	TGCGCCAGCAGCTCGGGGACAGCAGATACGCAGTATTTT	CASSSGTADTQYF
TRBV6-5	TRBJ1-1	NA	NA	12	TGTGCCAGCAGTTACCCTCAGGGTAATGCTTTCTTT	CASSYPQGNAFF
TRBV7-9	TRBJ1-4	TRBD1	once	17	TGTGCCAGCAGCTACTCCGGACAGGGGGCGACTAATGAAAAACTGTTTTTT	CASSYSGQGATNEKLFF
TRBV18	TRBJ1-4	NA	NA	14	TGTGCCAGCTCAGAGGCTCGATCTAATGAAAAACTGTTTTTT	CASSEARSNEKLFF
TRBV28	TRBJ2-6	TRBD1	NA	15	TGTGCCAGCGGAAACAGGGGGTTTGGGGCCAACGTCCTGACTTTC	CASGNRGFGANVLTF
TRBV9	TRBJ1-2	NA	NA	15	TGTGCCAGCAGCGTCGGGCAGGAACCCTTCTATGGCTACACCTTC	CASSVGQEPFYGYTF
TRBV2	TRBJ1-6	TRBD1	NA	14	TGTGCCAGCAGTGGGGTGACAGGGGGCTCACCCCTCCACTTT	CASSGVTGGSPLHF
TRBV6-6	TRBJ1-1	NA	NA	13	TGTGCCAGCAGTTTGTGGGGGAACACTGAAGCTTTCTTT	CASSLWGNTEAFF
TRBV5-6	TRBJ2-5	TRBD2	NA	14	TGTGCCAGCAGCTTAGCGGGAGGGGCGGAGACCCAGTACTTC	CASSLAGGAETQYF
TRBV20-1	TRBJ2-5	NA	NA	11	TGCAGTGCTACCAACACGGGGACCCAGTACTTC	CSATNTGTQYF
TRBV7-3	TRBJ2-1	NA	NA	13	TGTGCCAGCAGCATTGGACCCAAAAATGAGCAGTTCTTC	CASSIGPKNEQFF
TRBV7-2	TRBJ1-6	NA	few	13	TGTGCCAGCAGTCGGACAGCTAATTCACCCCTCCACTTT	CASSRTANSPLHF
TRBV6-6	TRBJ2-1	NA	NA	15	TGTGCCAGCAGTCCACAGTCGAGCTCCTACAATGAGCAGTTCTTC	CASSPQSSSYNEQFF
TRBV7-2	TRBJ2-5	NA	NA	15	TGTGCCAGCAACCTTCTCGCAGGGGAGAGAGAGACCCAGTACTTC	CASNLLAGERETQYF
TRBV28	TRBJ1-2	NA	NA	13	TGTGCCAGCAGTTTACCGGATAACTATGGCTACACCTTC	CASSLPDNYGYTF
TRBV5-1	TRBJ1-4	NA	NA	15	TGCGCCAGCAGCTTTTCAGTCGCAACTAATGAAAAACTGTTTTTT	CASSFSVATNEKLFF
TRBV28	TRBJ2-5	TRBD2	NA	15	TGTGCCAGCAGTCCCGGGACTATTTTACAAGAGACCCAGTACTTC	CASSPGTILQETQYF
TRBV18	TRBJ2-1	NA	NA	12	TGTGCCAGCTCCCAACTGGGGAATGAGCAGTTCTTC	CASSQLGNEQFF
TRBV10-3	TRBJ2-2	TRBD2	NA	14	TGTGCCTCTGGACTAGCGGAGAACACCGGGGAGCTGTTTTTT	CASGLAENTGELFF
TRBV18	TRBJ2-1	TRBD1	NA	14	TGTGCCAGCTCACCACAGGGGGCTCGAAATGAGCAGTTCTTC	CASSPQGARNEQFF
TRBV29-1	TRBJ1-2	TRBD1	NA	13	TGCAGCGCTTCGACAGGGGAGGGCTATGGCTACACCTTC	CSASTGEGYGYTF
TRBV10-1	TRBJ2-7	NA	NA	15	TGCGCCAGCAGTGAGGTCCTAGGGCGATCCTACGAGCAGTACTTC	CASSEVLGRSYEQYF
TRBV6-5	TRBJ1-1	TRBD1	NA	15	TGTGCCAGCAGACCCCGACAGGGGAGGGACACTGAAGCTTTCTTT	CASRPRQGRDTEAFF
TRBV2	TRBJ2-5	TRBD1	few	13	TGTGCCAGCAGTGGGACAGGGGGAGAGACCCAGTACTTC	CASSGTGGETQYF
TRBV11-3	TRBJ2-3	NA	NA	16	TGTGCCAGCAGCTTATCCGGTGGCCAGAGCACAGATACGCAGTATTTT	CASSLSGGQSTDTQYF
TRBV25-1	TRBJ1-6	TRBD1	NA	15	TGTGCCAGCAGTGAAGTAGAGACAGGGCGTTCACCCCTCCACTTT	CASSEVETGRSPLHF
TRBV2	TRBJ2-4	NA	NA	13	TGTGCCAGCAGGCGCAGGGAAAGCGGCATTCAGTACTTC	CASRRRESGIQYF
TRBV7-2	TRBJ1-1	NA	NA	13	TGTGCCAGCAGCCCACAGGGCTACACTGAAGCTTTCTTT	CASSPQGYTEAFF
TRBV6-1	TRBJ2-7	NA	NA	14	TGTGCCAGCAGTGAATCAGTCAGGGTCTACGAGCAGTACTTC	CASSESVRVYEQYF
TRBV11-2	TRBJ2-7	TRBD2	NA	17	TGTGCCAGCAGCTCTTCCGGTAGCGGGCTAAGCTCCTACGAGCAGTACTTC	CASSSSGSGLSSYEQYF
TRBV9	TRBJ2-3	NA	NA	17	TGTGCCAGCAGCGTAACGCCTGGGACCGCGGGGACAGATACGCAGTATTTT	CASSVTPGTAGTDTQYF